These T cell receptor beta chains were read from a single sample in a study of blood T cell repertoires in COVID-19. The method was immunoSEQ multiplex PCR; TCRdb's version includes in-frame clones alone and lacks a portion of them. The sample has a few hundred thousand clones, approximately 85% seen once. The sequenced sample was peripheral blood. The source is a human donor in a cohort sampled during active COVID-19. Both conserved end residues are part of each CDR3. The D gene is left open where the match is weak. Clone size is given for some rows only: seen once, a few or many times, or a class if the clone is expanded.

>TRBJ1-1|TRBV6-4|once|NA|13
CASSSRENTEAFF
TGTGCCAGCAGTTCACGGGAGAACACTGAAGCTTTCTTT
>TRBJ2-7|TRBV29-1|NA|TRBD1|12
CSVQGERGEQYF
TGCAGCGTTCAGGGGGAAAGAGGGGAGCAGTACTTC
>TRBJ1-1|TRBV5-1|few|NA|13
CASSVTENTEAFF
TGCGCCAGCAGCGTGACAGAGAACACTGAAGCTTTCTTT
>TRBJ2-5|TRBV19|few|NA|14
CASRMRRIKETQYF
TGTGCCAGTAGAATGCGGCGGATAAAAGAGACCCAGTACTTC
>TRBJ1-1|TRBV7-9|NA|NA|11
CASRRNTEAFF
TGTGCCAGCAGGAGGAACACTGAAGCTTTCTTT
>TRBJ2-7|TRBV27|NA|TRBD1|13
CASSLTGAYEQYF
TGTGCCAGCAGTCTAACAGGGGCCTACGAGCAGTACTTC
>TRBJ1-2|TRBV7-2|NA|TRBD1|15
CASSLVQGANYGYTF
TGTGCCAGCAGCTTAGTGCAGGGGGCCAACTATGGCTACACCTTC
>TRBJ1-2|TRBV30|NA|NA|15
CAWSSRRSLLHGYTF
TGTGCCTGGAGTAGCCGCAGGTCGCTCCTCCATGGCTACACCTTC
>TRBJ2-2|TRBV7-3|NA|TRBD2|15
CASSLSGLAVGELFF
TGTGCCAGCAGCTTAAGCGGGCTAGCGGTCGGGGAGCTGTTTTTT
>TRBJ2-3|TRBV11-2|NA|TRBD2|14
CASSFSGRTDTQYF
TGTGCCAGCAGCTTTAGCGGGAGGACAGATACGCAGTATTTT